The 24 T cell receptor beta chains listed next were all sequenced from one sample in a study of response to subunit inactivated influenza vaccine (dated by TCRdb to 2017 to 2018). The library relied on RT-PCR. The sample was run on an Illumina HiSeq 2500. TCRdb itself trimmed the public reads at Q25 with fastp, ran MiXCR and retained productive beta chains. Identical CDR3 protein sequences are pooled into one entry, listed with their most common genes and DNA. The sample data list about 160,000 distinct CDR3 sequences, and roughly 10% of these were observed just once. Jointly, the top ten make up over 10% of the sample. The sample's time point label is to be understood as: 45 days after influenza vaccine administration. Sequencing used non-naive T cells sorted from PBMCs, obtained more than 35 days after vaccination. Sample cell subset or site, as interpreted from the label and publication: memory T cell fraction. The receptors were gathered from a man aged 45-60 years who received an inactivated influenza vaccine. Donor details come from another sample of the same person, matched by shared clones.

This clonotype was detected only a few times. In nucleotides, the CDR3 is TGCAGTGCTTTAGCCGATAACTCAGTAACAGATACGCAGTATTTT. Encoded protein: CSALADNSVTDTQYF. J is TRBJ2-3 and V is TRBV20-1; D remains ambiguous. Germline CDR1 DFQATT, CDR2 SNEGSKA (reference sequence). With 5 bases removed from V and 3 bases from J, the gap between germline ends came to 18 bases. The CDR3 spans 15 residues.

The gene calls are TRBV19 and TRBJ2-1, with D possibly being TRBD2 (7 bases). V lost 5 bases and J 6 bases, leaving 14 bases between the germline ends. This CDR3 is 14 amino acids long. The germline V gene has CDR1 LNHDA and CDR2 SQIVND (reference sequence). The CDR3 reads CASSSGGFSNEQFF. The CDR3 DNA reads as TGTGCCAGTAGTTCGGGGGGCTTTAGCAATGAGCAGTTCTTC.

This clonotype was observed a handful of times. This chain links TRBV20-1 with TRBJ2-7; weak D call: TRBD2 (5 bases). This CDR3 is 13 amino acids long. V was shortened by 1 base and J by 1 base, with 8 bases between the two germline ends. Germline CDR1 is DFQATT and CDR2 is SNEGSKA (reference sequence). The CDR3 sequence: CSARGGSSYEQYF. CDR3 coding DNA: TGCAGTGCTAGAGGTGGGAGTTCCTACGAGCAGTACTTC.

This clonotype was seen repeatedly, ten times or more. The J gene is TRBJ2-1, the V gene TRBV20-1; 8 bases match TRBD1. Germline V lookup: CDR1 DFQATT, CDR2 SNEGSKA (reference sequence). The V and J ends lost 0 bases and 5 bases, in that order; junction bases with no gene match: 6. The CDR3 consists of 15 residues. The CDR3 DNA follows: TGCAGTGCTAGAGATCCAGGGGGCGTCGACAATGAGCAGTTCTTC. Translation: CSARDPGGVDNEQFF.

This clonotype was recorded a few times. This chain connects TRBV20-1 to TRBJ1-1; D is possibly TRBD1 (6 bases). CDR1 DFQATT and CDR2 SNEGSKA come from the germline V gene (reference sequence). The CDR3 contains 12 residues. Trimming left V 6 bases short and J 5 bases short, with 13 bases between. This CDR3 is CSASRGKTEAFF. The CDR3 DNA reads as TGCAGTGCCAGCAGGGGAAAGACTGAAGCTTTCTTT.

The chain recombines TRBV5-6 with TRBJ2-3; 12 bases are shared with TRBD2. The ends lost 5 bases at V and 4 bases at J; junction bases unmatched: 8. The V gene's germline CDR1 is SGHDT and CDR2 YYEEEE. The CDR3 is 16 residues long. The CDR3 DNA sequence: TGTGCCAGCAGTTATCGACTAGCGGGAGAATCAGATACGCAGTATTTT. This gives the protein CASSYRLAGESDTQYF.

This clonotype was counted between two and nine times. The chain uses TRBV5-1 and TRBJ1-1, with D uncertain. Trimming stripped 5 bases from V and 4 bases from J, with 12 bases between. The CDR3 is 13 amino acids. CDR1 and CDR2 (germline): SGHRS, YFSETQ. The CDR3 spells CASRVGPATEAFF. The CDR3 DNA is TGCGCCAGCAGAGTAGGCCCGGCCACTGAAGCTTTCTTT.

This clonotype was recorded many times. This rearrangement joins TRBV7-2 to TRBJ2-3; D remains ambiguous. The germline gives CDR1 SGHTA, CDR2 FQGNSA. The ends were cut back, 2 bases at V and 2 bases at J, with 11 bases in the middle. The CDR3 is 15 residues long. The CDR3: CASSLSMSITDTQYF. DNA for the CDR3: TGTGCCAGCAGCTTATCCATGAGTATCACAGATACGCAGTATTTT. Based on the CDR3 plus reference TRBV7-2 and TRBJ2-3, the full variable domain is GAGVSQSPSNKVTEKGKDVELRCDPISGHTALYWYRQSLGQGLEFLIYFQGNSAPDKSGLPSDRFSAERTGGSVSTLTIQRTQQEDSAVYLCASSLSMSITDTQYFGPGTRLTVL.

The sample holds a few counts of this clonotype. The rearrangement links TRBV25-1 to TRBJ1-5, with no clear D. Trimming stripped 3 bases from V and 3 bases from J, with 12 bases between. This CDR3 region has 15 residues. Germline CDR1 and CDR2: MGHDK and SYGVNS. The CDR3 bases are TGTGCCAGCAGTGACGGTAGACACATCAATCAGCCCCAGCATTTT. This encodes CASSDGRHINQPQHF.

This clonotype has only a few counts. The rearrangement uses TRBV19 and TRBJ2-1; 16 nucleotides match TRBD2. V lost 5 bases, J lost 8 bases, and 15 bases stayed unmatched. CDR3 length: 19 amino acids. Germline assignment: CDR1 LNHDA and CDR2 SQIVND (reference sequence). CDR3 nucleotides: TGTGCCAGTAGTCCGAATCCCGGGACTAGCGGGGGGGCCAAGGATGAGCAGTTCTTC. Protein sequence: CASSPNPGTSGGAKDEQFF.

This clonotype was detected only a few times. The rearrangement joins TRBV7-6 to TRBJ1-6; the D is unclear. The CDR3 is 15 residues long. The ends were cut back, 1 base at V and 8 bases at J, with 12 bases in the middle. Germline CDR1 is SGHVS and CDR2 is FNYEAQ. The CDR3 region has the DNA TGTGCCAGCAGCTTAGTAGAAGGGCCGGATTCACCCCTCCACTTT. Translation: CASSLVEGPDSPLHF.

This clonotype has just a few counts. The chain joins TRBV6-1 to TRBJ1-1; 11 bases align to TRBD1. The CDR3 has 14 residues. After removal of 6 bases from V and 1 base from J, the junction contained 1 base not matched to a gene. Germline loops: CDR1 MNHNS, CDR2 SASEGT. The CDR3 here is CASRGQGENTEAFF. CDR3 nucleotide sequence: TGTGCCAGCAGGGGACAGGGGGAGAACACTGAAGCTTTCTTT.

This clonotype came up a few times. V usage is TRBV6-1 and J usage is TRBJ2-3, with D tentatively TRBD1 (5 bases). V lost 4 bases to trimming and J lost 4 bases, with 15 bases between them. Germline CDR1 reads MNHNS; CDR2 reads SASEGT. The CDR3 consists of 15 residues. CDR3 amino acids: CASSGNRGVADTQYF. The DNA for the CDR3 is TGTGCCAGCAGTGGGAATAGGGGCGTGGCAGATACGCAGTATTTT.

This clonotype was seen only a few times. The V and J genes are TRBV7-2 and TRBJ2-2; no reliable D call. There are 18 residues in the CDR3. V was trimmed by 2 bases and J by 5 bases, leaving 21 bases between them. Germline V gives CDR1 SGHTA, CDR2 FQGNSA. The CDR3 DNA reads TGTGCCAGCAGCTTATTACCGCTCGGCCGCACAACAACCGGGGAGCTGTTTTTT. Translated: CASSLLPLGRTTTGELFF.

This clonotype was seen a handful of times. The genes are TRBV29-1 and TRBJ1-4; no reliable D call. This CDR3 is 14 amino acids long. CDR1 is SQVTM, CDR2 ANQGSEA, per germline. Trimming removed 0 bases at V and 3 bases at J, with 8 bases between. Written as DNA, the CDR3 is TGCAGCGTTGAAGATGGTGGGGCTAATGAAAAACTGTTTTTT. Encoded protein: CSVEDGGANEKLFF.

There are a few counts of this clonotype. The V call is TRBV7-2, the J call TRBJ2-7; 7 bases align to TRBD1. The CDR3 covers 15 residues. Germline trimming cut 1 base from V and 3 bases from J; bases unmatched to any gene: 6. Germline values: CDR1 SGHTA, CDR2 FQGNSA. The CDR3 DNA reads TGTGCCAGCAGCTTAGACAGGGGAACCTTCTACGAGCAGTACTTC. It encodes CASSLDRGTFYEQYF.

This clonotype was counted at least ten times. V is TRBV7-2 and J is TRBJ2-2, with D perhaps given as TRBD1 or TRBD2 (5 bases each). CDR1 and CDR2 from the germline V gene are SGHTA and FQGNSA. The CDR3 length is 13 residues. The V end lost 1 base, the J end lost 8 bases, and 8 bases lay between the germline ends. The CDR3 loop reads CASSLGGYGELFF. The CDR3 region has the DNA TGTGCCAGCAGCTTAGGGGGGTATGGGGAGCTGTTTTTT.

This clonotype was counted between two and nine times. The chain carries TRBV28 and TRBJ1-1, with a tentative D call TRBD1 (5 bases). V lost 4 bases and J lost 5, with 17 bases in between. This CDR3 is 15 amino acids long. Germline assignment: CDR1 MDHEN and CDR2 SYDVKM. CDR3 sequence: CASSSKKVGGTEAFF. The CDR3 DNA sequence: TGTGCCAGCAGTTCAAAAAAAGTCGGGGGGACTGAAGCTTTCTTT.

This clonotype has more than one count but fewer than ten. The chain links TRBV7-9 to TRBJ2-3; D gene uncertain. This CDR3 comprises 15 residues. V lost 5 bases to trimming and J lost 0 bases, with 12 bases between them. Germline assignment: CDR1 SEHNR and CDR2 FQNEAQ (reference sequence). In nucleotides, the CDR3 is TGTGCCAGCAGCCCTGGCGGAACTAGCACAGATACGCAGTATTTT. Amino acid sequence: CASSPGGTSTDTQYF. The full variable domain, completed using reference TRBV7-9 and TRBJ2-3, is DTGVSQNPRHKITKRGQNVTFRCDPISEHNRLYWYRQTLGQGPEFLTYFQNEAQLEKSRLLSDRFSAERPKGSFSTLEIQRTEQGDSAMYLCASSPGGTSTDTQYFGPGTRLTVL.

In this sample, this clonotype turned up many times. J is TRBJ2-1 and V is TRBV6-1; TRBD1 matches 9 bases. CDR3 length: 15 amino acids. In germline, CDR1 is MNHNS, CDR2 SASEGT. Trimming took 4 bases from V and 10 from J; bases not matched to a gene: 11. In nucleotides, the CDR3 is TGTGCCAGCAGTGCACACAGGGGGCCTATTGGGGAGCAGTTCTTC. It translates to CASSAHRGPIGEQFF.

There are many counts of this clonotype. The V call is TRBV7-9, the J call TRBJ1-1; possible D gene TRBD1, 5 bases. The CDR3 length is 14 residues. The V end was cut by 1 base, the J end by 8 bases, with 14 bases between. The germline gives CDR1 SEHNR, CDR2 FQNEAQ (reference sequence). The CDR3 here is CASSLVVKRDEAFF. The DNA of the CDR3 is TGTGCCAGCAGCTTAGTAGTTAAAAGGGACGAAGCTTTCTTT. The entire variable domain, with the rest obtained from reference TRBV7-9 and TRBJ1-1, is as follows: DTGVSQNPRHKITKRGQNVTFRCDPISEHNRLYWYRQTLGQGPEFLTYFQNEAQLEKSRLLSDRFSAERPKGSFSTLEIQRTEQGDSAMYLCASSLVVKRDEAFFGQGTRLTVV.

This clonotype was seen only a few times. This chain connects TRBV20-1 to TRBJ2-5, with a weak D call TRBD1 (5 bases). V gave up 6 bases and J gave up 2 bases, with 10 bases separating them. The CDR3 sequence is 12 residues long. Germline V gene data show CDR1 as DFQATT and CDR2 as SNEGSKA (reference sequence). Here the CDR3 reads CSAKQGQETQYF. The CDR3 DNA follows: TGCAGTGCGAAGCAGGGACAAGAGACCCAGTACTTC.

This clonotype showed up just a few times. V usage is TRBV28 and J usage is TRBJ2-7; 8 positions agree with TRBD1. The germline V gene has CDR1 MDHEN and CDR2 SYDVKM. Trimming took 7 bases from V and 5 from J; bases not matched to a gene: 13. The CDR3 extends over 15 amino acids. The CDR3 DNA sequence: TGTGCCAGCACCCCACCCGGACAGGGTGAGGACGAGCAGTACTTC. Translation: CASTPPGQGEDEQYF.

The V gene is TRBV6-2 or TRBV6-3, the J gene TRBJ2-7; unclear D gene. Germline lookup yields CDR1 MNHEY and CDR2 SVGEGT. V lost 6 bases and J lost 0, with 12 bases in between. The CDR3 runs 14 residues. CDR3 region: CASSPAAFSYEQYF. The DNA for the CDR3 is TGTGCCAGCAGCCCCGCGGCGTTCTCCTACGAGCAGTACTTC.